This T cell receptor beta chain was documented in a study of spatial heterogeneity in lung cancer. In TCRdb, the 5' RACE reads were re-called with MiXCR into one record per CDR3 protein. The repertoire holds roughly 80,000 distinct CDR3 sequences, around 12% seen once, with approximately 4.6% in the top ten. Documented time point: sample taken at primary tumor resection. The sequenced material consisted of unsorted whole RNA from tumor, nontumor lung or frozen PBMC. The germline V gene has CDR1 LNHDA and CDR2 SQIVND (reference sequence). V gave up 10 bases and J gave up 4 bases; unmatched junction bases: 7. The CDR3 runs 13 residues.

Sequences were derived from PBMCs, sampled at surgery. The sequence came from a male donor with early-stage non-small cell lung cancer. The chain is built from TRBV19 and TRBJ1-1; 9 bases fit TRBD1. Written as DNA, the CDR3 is TGTGCCACCGACAGGGGGGTGAGCACTGAAGCTTTCTTT. This gives the protein CATDRGVSTEAFF.